This T cell receptor beta chain was sequenced for a study of T cells in Graves' hyperthyroidism and ophthalmopathy. Study in general: Before treatment of any kind, peripheral blood was taken at initial diagnosis.

What was amplified from RNA transcripts were TCR beta CDR3 regions. With the HTBI primer set, the TCR CDR3 went through a first round of RT-PCR. TCRdb reprocessed the multiplex PCR reads via MiXCR and lists one record per CDR3 protein. The sample consists of about 640,000 distinct CDR3 sequences, around 20% of them appearing once. V was pared by 6 bases and J by 6 bases, with 17 bases between. The CDR3 contains 14 residues. Inclusion characteristics of ophthalmopathy patients comprised a Clinical Activity Score of at least 3, a NOSPECS grade of at least 4, and duration under 3 months. J is TRBJ1-1 and V is TRBV12-3 or TRBV12-4; D remains unclear. The sequenced sample consisted of blood. The origin of this receptor is a man aged 25-45 years with Graves' ophthalmopathy. The CDR3 spells CASSSGSAGPEAFF. CDR3 DNA: TGTGCCAGCAGCTCCGGATCGGCAGGACCTGAAGCTTTCTTT.